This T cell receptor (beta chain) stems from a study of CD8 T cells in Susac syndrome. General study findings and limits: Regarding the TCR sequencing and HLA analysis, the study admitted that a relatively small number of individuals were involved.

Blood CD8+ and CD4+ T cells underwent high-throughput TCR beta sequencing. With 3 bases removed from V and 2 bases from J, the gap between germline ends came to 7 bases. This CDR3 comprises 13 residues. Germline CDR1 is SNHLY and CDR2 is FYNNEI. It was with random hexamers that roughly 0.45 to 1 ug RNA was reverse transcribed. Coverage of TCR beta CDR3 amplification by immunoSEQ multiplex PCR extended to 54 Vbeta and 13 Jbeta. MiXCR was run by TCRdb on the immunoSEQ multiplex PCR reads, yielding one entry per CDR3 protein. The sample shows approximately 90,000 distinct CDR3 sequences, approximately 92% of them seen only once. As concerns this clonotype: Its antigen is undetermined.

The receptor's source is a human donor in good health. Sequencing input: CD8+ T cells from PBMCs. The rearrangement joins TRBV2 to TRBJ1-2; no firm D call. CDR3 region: CASSDTVNYGYTF. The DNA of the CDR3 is TGTGCCAGCAGTGATACGGTAAACTATGGCTACACCTTC.